This T cell receptor (beta chain) was captured in a study of cytomegalovirus exposure and HLA in healthy donors. Study-level background: Researchers found that roughly 80% of a few hundred genotyped donors fell within the Caucasian-associated ancestry cluster.

The CDR3 extends over 14 amino acids. Germline V gives CDR1 SGHAT, CDR2 FQDESV (reference sequence). V dropped 4 bases and J dropped 3 bases, with 13 bases sitting between them. PCR employed 60 Vbeta and 13 Jbeta primers. Sequenced by immunoSEQ multiplex PCR; TCRdb stores in-frame clones only, minus some. This sample's table has tens of thousands of clones. This clonotype originated in a young man in good health and CMV-seropositive. The chain links TRBV11-1 to TRBJ2-7; D gene uncertain. The sample taken for sequencing was PBMCs. For the CDR3, the DNA is TGTGCCAGCAGCTGGCGGCCGGGTAACTACGAGCAGTACTTC. Its protein product is CASSWRPGNYEQYF.